Given below is one T cell receptor (beta chain) in context. The record originates from a study of blood T cell repertoires in COVID-19. Methods used by the authors: For nucleated cells, counts were estimated from reference gene primer amplification. TCRdb keeps only in-frame clones here, not all; method: immunoSEQ multiplex PCR. That table supplies the V and J calls and clone size; D and trimming were determined from the DNA. The sample has about 110,000 clones, around four fifths seen once; the top ten hold 7.9%. Specimen: peripheral blood. The sequence was collected from a man aged 65-85 years with acute or convalescent COVID-19.

CDR3 in DNA: TGCAGTGCTAGGAGGGACAGTGAAGCTTTCTTT. It codes for CSARRDSEAFF. This chain joins TRBV20-1 and TRBJ1-1; 7 positions match TRBD1. V dropped 3 bases and J dropped 7; count of bases not matched to a gene: 2. Germline assignment: CDR1 DFQATT and CDR2 SNEGSKA (reference sequence). CDR3 length: 11 residues.